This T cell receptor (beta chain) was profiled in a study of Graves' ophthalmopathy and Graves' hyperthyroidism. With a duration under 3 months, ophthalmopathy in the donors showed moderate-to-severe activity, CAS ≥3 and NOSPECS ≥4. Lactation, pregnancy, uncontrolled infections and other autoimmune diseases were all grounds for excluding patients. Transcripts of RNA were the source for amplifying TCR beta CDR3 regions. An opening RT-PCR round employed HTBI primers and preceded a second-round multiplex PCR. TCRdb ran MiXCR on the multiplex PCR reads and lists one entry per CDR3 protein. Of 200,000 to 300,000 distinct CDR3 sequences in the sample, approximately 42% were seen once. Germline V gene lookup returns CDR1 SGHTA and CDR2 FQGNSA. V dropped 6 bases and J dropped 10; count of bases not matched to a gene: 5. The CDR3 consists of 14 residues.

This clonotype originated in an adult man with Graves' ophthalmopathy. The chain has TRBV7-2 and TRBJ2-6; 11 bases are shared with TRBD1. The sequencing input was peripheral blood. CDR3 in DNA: TGTGCCAGCAGTCTCGGGACAGGGGGAAACGTCCTGACTTTC. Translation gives CASSLGTGGNVLTF.